Shown below are 16 T cell receptor beta chains from a single sample sequenced in a study of T-cell reconstitution after alpha-beta-depleted transplantation in children. Unique molecular identifiers were incorporated during preparation of the TCRbeta library. A single record per CDR3 protein comes from TCRdb applying MiXCR to the PCR reads. The sample consists of hundreds of thousands of distinct CDR3 sequences, approximately 17% of them appearing once. This specimen was PBMCs from the stem cell graft donor, taken from the stem cell graft. The receptor source for this set is a human donor who donated a stem cell graft to a child with acute myeloid leukemia.

The CDR3 spells CAWSSGTGFEQYF. The CDR3 DNA sequence: TGTGCCTGGAGTTCCGGGACAGGGTTCGAGCAGTACTTC. V and J are TRBV30 and TRBJ2-7; TRBD1 matches at 9 bases. Germline V gives CDR1 GTSNPN, CDR2 SVGIG (reference sequence). The CDR3 is 13 residues long. J was trimmed by 6 bases and V by 2 bases; bases with no gene match: 5.

The chain is built from TRBV20-1 and TRBJ2-1, with 12 positions matching TRBD1. The CDR3 spans 15 residues. With 6 bases clipped from V and 8 bases from J, the junction kept 11 bases outside the gene matches. The germline V gene encodes CDR1 DFQATT and CDR2 SNEGSKA (reference sequence). DNA for the CDR3: TGCAGTGCGACGACCGGGACAGGGGGCTCCGATGAGCAGTTCTTC. It translates to CSATTGTGGSDEQFF.

This clonotype was picked up a small number of times. This chain joins TRBV10-3 and TRBJ2-1; 9 nucleotides agree with TRBD2. J lost 8 bases, V lost 3 bases, and 11 bases had no gene match. This CDR3 region has 16 residues. Germline V gene sequence: CDR1 ENHRY, CDR2 SYGVKD. CDR3 protein: CAISDPASGVGHEQFF. CDR3 DNA sequence: TGTGCCATCAGTGACCCGGCTAGCGGGGTGGGACATGAGCAGTTCTTC.

This clonotype has a count of ten or more. The rearrangement links TRBV20-1 to TRBJ1-2; tentatively, D is TRBD1 (6 bases). Germline V CDR1 and CDR2: DFQATT, SNEGSKA (reference sequence). The CDR3 spans 11 residues. Deletions cut 8 bases from V and 8 bases from J, with 15 bases between. The CDR3 sequence is CSSARGEGYTF. CDR3 bases: TGCAGTTCAGCGAGGGGGGAGGGCTACACCTTC.

With respect to this clonotype: Just one base apart from a much larger clone, this may be a read error. This sequence joins TRBV20-1 and TRBJ1-2, with 7 positions matching TRBD1. The CDR3 extends over 12 amino acids. Germline CDR1 is DFQATT and CDR2 is SNEGSKA (reference sequence). The CDR3 DNA reads TGCAGAACGGACAGGACCCTTGATCGCTACACCTTC. Protein product: CRTDRTLDRYTF.

This clonotype has at least ten counts. The V call is TRBV20-1, the J call TRBJ2-7; D uncertain. V was shortened by 3 bases and J by 10 bases, with 13 bases between the two germline ends. CDR1 and CDR2 (germline): DFQATT, SNEGSKA (reference sequence). The CDR3 has 11 residues. The CDR3 coding sequence is TGCAGTGCTAGTTCGGCACCGGATCAGTACGTC. The encoded protein is CSASSAPDQYV.

The table lists this clonotype with a few counts. The chain is built from TRBV9 and TRBJ2-5; 7 bases map to TRBD1. Germline V lookup: CDR1 SGDLS, CDR2 YYNGEE. J lost 4 bases, V lost 4 bases, and 7 bases had no gene match. The CDR3 spans 14 residues. The CDR3 region is CASSLPDRAETQYF. Written as DNA, the CDR3 is TGTGCCAGCAGCCTTCCAGACAGGGCAGAGACCCAGTACTTC.

This clonotype has ten or more counts. The chain is built from TRBV7-2 and TRBJ2-3, with D perhaps TRBD2 (7 bases). The CDR3 runs 14 residues. V was trimmed by 4 bases and J by 10 bases, leaving 18 bases between them. CDR1 and CDR2 from the germline V gene are SGHTA and FQGNSA. CDR3 amino acids: CASSSVPAGASQYF. CDR3 nucleotides: TGTGCCAGCAGCTCGGTCCCGGCGGGGGCGTCGCAGTATTTT.

The CDR3 is CSARGIRTGAGGYTF. The CDR3 coding sequence is TGCAGTGCTAGGGGAATTAGGACAGGGGCAGGAGGCTACACCTTC. The rearrangement joins TRBV20-1 to TRBJ1-2; 9 bases line up with TRBD1. Trimming cost V 3 bases and J 8 bases; bases outside gene matches: 13. The CDR3 runs to 15 residues. Germline V gene data show CDR1 as DFQATT and CDR2 as SNEGSKA (reference sequence).

This clonotype was seen many times. V is TRBV5-6 and J is TRBJ2-1; no clear D gene. Trimming removed 1 base at V and 9 bases at J, with 8 bases between. The CDR3 length is 12 residues. Germline-derived CDR1 and CDR2 are SGHDT and YYEEEE. CDR3 region: CASSLTVAEQFF. The DNA of the CDR3 is TGTGCCAGCAGCTTGACAGTAGCTGAGCAGTTCTTC.

The rearrangement links TRBV5-1 to TRBJ2-7; TRBD1 matches at 9 bases. The ends lost 1 base at V and 2 bases at J; junction bases unmatched: 7. CDR1 is SGHRS, CDR2 YFSETQ, per germline. The CDR3 is made up of 16 amino acids. The CDR3 DNA sequence: TGCGCCAGCAGCTTGAGGGACAGGGTAATCCCCTACGAGCAGTACTTC. Protein sequence: CASSLRDRVIPYEQYF.

CDR3 protein: CSATEIGNFMNTEAFF. The CDR3 region has the DNA TGCAGTGCTACAGAGATTGGTAACTTCATGAACACTGAAGCTTTCTTT. This rearrangement joins TRBV20-1 to TRBJ1-1, with D unresolved. Germline V gene sequence: CDR1 DFQATT, CDR2 SNEGSKA (reference sequence). The CDR3 is made up of 16 amino acids. V lost 4 bases, J lost 0 bases, and 18 bases lay in between.

There are many counts of this clonotype. This sequence joins TRBV7-2 and TRBJ1-5; D not certain. V lost 2 bases to trimming and J lost 6 bases, with 14 bases between them. Germline V CDR1 and CDR2: SGHTA, FQGNSA. The CDR3 totals 15 residues. Here the CDR3 reads CASSLSGRGSQPQHF. DNA for the CDR3: TGTGCCAGCAGCTTATCTGGTCGGGGATCTCAGCCCCAGCATTTT.

For this clonotype: A much larger clone differs by one base, so this may be a read error. This chain uses TRBV20-1 with TRBJ2-7, with 10 bases fitting TRBD1. Looked up from germline, CDR1 is DFQATT and CDR2 is SNEGSKA (reference sequence). The CDR3 has 13 residues. CDR3 DNA: TGCAGTGCCTCGACAGGGGGCGGCTACGAGAAGTACTTC. Encoded protein: CSASTGGGYEKYF.

This clonotype appeared a few times. The chain has TRBV20-1 and TRBJ2-7; possibly TRBD2 for D (6 bases). V was trimmed by 0 bases and J by 2 bases, leaving 14 bases between them. Looked up from germline, CDR1 is DFQATT and CDR2 is SNEGSKA (reference sequence). This CDR3 is built from 15 residues. This chain's CDR3 is CSARDRDRGTYEQYV. The CDR3 DNA is TGCAGTGCTAGAGATCGCGACCGGGGGACCTACGAGCAGTACGTC.

The chain has TRBV3-1 and TRBJ1-2; perhaps TRBD1 as D (5 bases). V gave up 4 bases and J gave up 4 bases, with 13 bases separating them. In germline, CDR1 is LGHDT, CDR2 YNNKEL (reference sequence). This CDR3 contains 14 residues. CDR3 sequence reads: CASSLSGTGYGYTF. The CDR3, as DNA: TGTGCCAGCAGCCTCTCCGGGACGGGCTATGGCTACACCTTC. Based on the CDR3 plus reference TRBV3-1 and TRBJ1-2, the full variable domain is DTAVSQTPKYLVTQMGNDKSIKCEQNLGHDTMYWYKQDSKKFLKIMFSYNNKELIINETVPNRFSPKSPDKAHLNLHINSLELGDSAVYFCASSLSGTGYGYTFGSGTRLTVV.